The 10 T cell receptor beta chains below come from one sample, sequenced in a study of OX40 agonist ivuxolimab in advanced cancers. The method was immunoSEQ multiplex PCR; TCRdb's version includes in-frame clones alone and lacks a portion of them. There are about 32,000 clones in the sample; 80% to 85% occur only once, and about 20% lies in the top ten. Sequenced here: CD4+ or CD8+ T cells sorted from blood, sampled in a trial of the OX40 agonist ivuxolimab. These receptors were obtained from an adult with an advanced solid tumor such as melanoma, head and neck, liver or kidney cancer.

The chain uses TRBV15 and TRBJ2-3; D not resolved. Trimming left V 7 bases short and J 1 base short, with 12 bases between. The germline V gene has CDR1 LNHNV and CDR2 YYDKDF (reference sequence). The CDR3 length is 14 residues. CDR3 sequence (DNA): TGTGCCACCACCCCTGGACGGGGCACAGATACGCAGTATTTT. Its protein product is CATTPGRGTDTQYF.

The chain has TRBV4-2 and TRBJ2-1; the match to TRBD2 covers 11 bases. Germline CDR1 LGHNA, CDR2 YNFKEQ. The CDR3 totals 16 residues. V was pared by 0 bases and J by 8 bases, with 6 bases of the junction left unmatched. The CDR3, as DNA: TGTGCCAGCAGCCAAGAATCTAGCGGGAGGAGGGATGAGCAGTTCTTC. Protein product: CASSQESSGRRDEQFF.

The chain links TRBV30 to TRBJ2-7; 10 positions match TRBD2. J gave up 5 bases and V 4 bases, and 2 bases lay outside the gene matches. Germline CDR1 reads GTSNPN; CDR2 reads SVGIG (reference sequence). The CDR3 is 12 amino acids. CDR3 DNA sequence: TGTGCCTGGACTAGCGGGGGAAACGAGCAGTACTTC. Its translation is CAWTSGGNEQYF.

The chain joins TRBV28 to TRBJ2-7; D gene ambiguous. The CDR3 spans 18 residues. The V end lost 2 bases, the J end lost 0 bases, and 20 bases lay between the germline ends. Germline-derived CDR1 and CDR2 are MDHEN and SYDVKM. CDR3 sequence (DNA): TGTGCCAGCAGTTTACAGGCTACGCCATTCGGACCCTCCTACGAGCAGTACTTC. It translates to CASSLQATPFGPSYEQYF.

The chain carries TRBV6-1 and TRBJ2-7; D remains ambiguous. This CDR3 contains 11 residues. Trimming stripped 6 bases from V and 7 bases from J, with 10 bases between. Germline V gene lookup returns CDR1 MNHNS and CDR2 SASEGT. The chain's CDR3 is CASSPLGEQYF. In DNA, the CDR3 is TGTGCCAGCAGCCCATTGGGGGAGCAGTACTTC.

The chain joins TRBV9 to TRBJ2-7; 11 bases line up with TRBD1. The V gene end was trimmed by 3 bases and the J gene end by 4 bases; junction bases not matched to a gene: 6. The CDR3 loop spans 15 amino acids. Germline CDR1 is SGDLS and CDR2 is YYNGEE. CDR3 nucleotides: TGTGCCAGCAGCGCGGGGACAGGGGGACCATACGAGCAGTACTTC. This encodes CASSAGTGGPYEQYF.

The chain recombines TRBV27 with TRBJ1-6; tentative D call: TRBD1 (5 bases). Germline V gene data show CDR1 as MNHEY and CDR2 as SMNVEV (reference sequence). This CDR3 contains 13 residues. The V end was cut by 4 bases, the J end by 8 bases, with 9 bases between. CDR3 in amino acids: CASSWAGDSPLHF. CDR3 nucleotide sequence: TGTGCCAGCAGTTGGGCGGGGGATTCACCCCTCCACTTT.

The genes are TRBV6-1 and TRBJ1-3; D not resolved. The germline gives CDR1 MNHNS, CDR2 SASEGT. Trimming took off 0 bases at V and 0 bases at J, with 6 bases between the two ends. This CDR3 has 15 amino acids. The CDR3 sequence is CASSEAHSSGNTIYF. The DNA for the CDR3 is TGTGCCAGCAGTGAAGCGCATAGCTCTGGAAACACCATATATTTT.

This clone is a singleton in its sample. The rearrangement links TRBV20-1 to TRBJ2-3; no firm D call. The CDR3 runs 11 residues. Germline CDR1 is DFQATT and CDR2 is SNEGSKA (reference sequence). With 1 base removed from V and 4 bases from J, the gap between germline ends came to 3 bases. The CDR3 is CSARGSDTQYF. The CDR3 DNA is TGCAGTGCTAGAGGCTCAGATACGCAGTATTTT.

The chain links TRBV6-4 to TRBJ2-2; D ambiguous. Trimming removed 5 bases at V and 3 bases at J, with 10 bases between. The length of the CDR3 is 14 residues. Germline CDR1 MRHNA, CDR2 SNTAGT. CDR3: CASSPRADTGELFF. The CDR3 DNA reads TGTGCCAGCAGTCCCCGAGCTGACACCGGGGAGCTGTTTTTT.